A single sample is the source of the 23 T cell receptor beta chains below, sequenced in a study of breast tumors, draining lymph nodes, adjacent tissues. TCRdb analysed the multiplex PCR reads with MiXCR anew, one entry per CDR3 protein. Of tens of thousands of distinct CDR3 sequences in the sample, approximately 31% were seen once. Breast cancer patients provided tissue from their axillary draining lymph nodes. The sequenced sample consisted of axillary lymph node tissue. All receptors derive from a female donor with breast cancer. Some clones in this sample may be carry-over from other donors' samples.

The chain recombines TRBV20-1 with TRBJ2-2; weak D call: TRBD2 (6 bases). Germline V CDR1 and CDR2: DFQATT, SNEGSKA (reference sequence). V was trimmed by 3 bases and J by 5 bases, leaving 28 bases between them. The length of the CDR3 is 19 residues. The CDR3 DNA sequence: TGCAGTGCTAGGCCCCTTAGCGGAGGGAACCAAGAGACAACCGGGGAGCTGTTTTTT. It yields the protein CSARPLSGGNQETTGELFF.

The sample holds many counts of this clonotype. The V gene is TRBV20-1, the J gene TRBJ2-5; 13 nucleotides match TRBD2. Germline assignment: CDR1 DFQATT and CDR2 SNEGSKA (reference sequence). V lost 1 base to trimming and J lost 2 bases; unmatched junction nucleotides: 10. The CDR3 runs 18 residues. Here the CDR3 DNA reads TGCAGTGCTAGAGGACCGGGACTAGCGGGACGCTATCAAGAGACCCAGTACTTC. Its translation is CSARGPGLAGRYQETQYF.

Points on this clonotype: Since a much larger clone is just one base distant, this may be a read error. V is TRBV20-1 and J is TRBJ1-1, with a possible D match to TRBD1 (6 bases). The ends were cut back, 7 bases at V and 4 bases at J, with 10 bases in the middle. The CDR3 length is 11 residues. CDR1 and CDR2 (germline): DFQATT, SNEGSKA (reference sequence). This chain's CDR3 is CSVRGFTEAFF. The CDR3 DNA reads as TGCAGTGTGAGGGGGTTCACTGAAGCTTTCTTT.

This clonotype occurred a few times. The chain has TRBV16 and TRBJ2-7; 7 nucleotides line up with TRBD1. CDR1 and CDR2 (germline): KGHSY, FQNENV. V shed 4 bases, J shed 0 bases, and the junction held 6 bases outside the gene matches. The CDR3 loop spans 15 amino acids. Here the CDR3 DNA reads TGTGCCAGCAGCCCCTCGACAGGGCTCTCCTACGAGCAGTACTTC. Translated, it gives CASSPSTGLSYEQYF.

The CDR3 loop reads CASSFPGQTYNEQFF. The CDR3 nucleotides are TGTGCCAGCAGTTTCCCGGGACAAACCTACAATGAGCAGTTCTTC. The chain is built from TRBV12-3 or TRBV12-4 and TRBJ2-1, with D possibly being TRBD1 (6 bases). Between the trimmed V and J ends, which lost 3 bases and 2 bases, there was a span of 11 bases. The CDR3 spans 15 residues.

This clonotype was seen ten or more times. This chain connects TRBV11-2 to TRBJ2-1; a possible D gene is TRBD2 (6 bases). CDR1 and CDR2 (germline): SGHAT, FQNNGV. CDR3 length equals 15 residues. Deletions cut 4 bases from V and 1 base from J, with 11 bases between. This chain's CDR3 is CASSSDGTSYNEQFF. The CDR3 DNA reads as TGTGCCAGCAGCTCCGACGGGACTTCCTACAATGAGCAGTTCTTC.

This clonotype has ten or more counts. The rearrangement joins TRBV7-8 to TRBJ2-2; D ambiguous. Germline assignment: CDR1 SGHVS and CDR2 FQNEAQ. V was pared by 2 bases and J by 0 bases, with 10 bases between. The length of the CDR3 is 16 residues. The CDR3 DNA is TGTGCCAGCAGCTTATTATCCCAGTCGAACACCGGGGAGCTGTTTTTT. Its protein is CASSLLSQSNTGELFF.

V usage is TRBV7-9 and J usage is TRBJ2-7; D is ambiguous. V lost 6 bases and J lost 3, with 12 bases in between. This CDR3 region has 13 residues. In germline, CDR1 is SEHNR, CDR2 FQNEAQ (reference sequence). The CDR3 loop reads CASRPDGYYEQYF. Here the CDR3 DNA reads TGTGCCAGCAGGCCGGACGGATACTACGAGCAGTACTTC.

The rearrangement uses TRBV10-3 and TRBJ2-1; 12 bases are a match to TRBD2. The V gene end was trimmed by 11 bases and the J gene end by 7 bases; junction bases not matched to a gene: 12. CDR1 and CDR2 from the germline V gene are ENHRY and SYGVKD. The CDR3 runs 15 residues. CDR3 sequence (DNA): TGTGCCTACCGACTTGGACTAGCGGGAAGGAATGAGCAGTTCTTC. Protein product: CAYRLGLAGRNEQFF.

This clonotype was counted at least ten times. The V gene is TRBV15, the J gene TRBJ2-5; no firm D call. The V end lost 0 bases, the J end lost 5 bases, and 13 bases lay between the germline ends. This CDR3 contains 15 residues. Germline CDR1 is LNHNV and CDR2 is YYDKDF (reference sequence). The DNA for the CDR3 is TGTGCCACCAGCAGAGATCGAGTAGGTCCCGAGACCCAGTACTTC. It codes for CATSRDRVGPETQYF.

The table lists this clonotype with many counts. The V call is TRBV7-9, the J call TRBJ2-7, with 10 bases fitting TRBD1. The germline gives CDR1 SEHNR, CDR2 FQNEAQ (reference sequence). CDR3 length: 15 residues. The ends lost 2 bases at V and 7 bases at J; junction bases unmatched: 8. CDR3 loop: CASSLMGQGRREQYF. Written as DNA, the CDR3 is TGTGCCAGCAGCTTAATGGGACAGGGGAGGCGGGAGCAGTACTTC.

The rearrangement joins TRBV6-5 to TRBJ2-1; 7 bases map to TRBD2. Trimming at V came to 2 bases and at J to 3 bases, leaving 7 bases not matched to a gene. The germline CDR1 and CDR2 sequences are MNHEY and SVGAGI. The CDR3 is made up of 16 amino acids. The CDR3 protein is CASSYTPGGSYNEQFF. For the CDR3, the DNA is TGTGCCAGCAGTTACACCCCCGGCGGGAGCTACAATGAGCAGTTCTTC.

This clonotype was picked up many times. The chain combines TRBV5-6 with TRBJ2-1; D may be TRBD1 or TRBD2 (5 bases each). Germline V gene lookup returns CDR1 SGHDT and CDR2 YYEEEE. The germline V and J ends were trimmed by 2 bases and 15 bases, with 15 bases remaining between them. This CDR3 comprises 12 residues. CDR3 sequence reads: CASSLRGTEMFF. The CDR3 DNA is TGTGCCAGCAGCTTACGAGGGACGGAGATGTTCTTC.

This clonotype was seen at least ten times. This sequence joins TRBV20-1 and TRBJ2-7; D unclear. CDR1 is DFQATT and CDR2 is SNEGSKA in the germline V gene (reference sequence). The CDR3 is made up of 11 amino acids. Trimming left V 6 bases short and J 3 bases short, with 9 bases between. CDR3 sequence reads: CSAPGYYEQYF. CDR3 nucleotide sequence: TGCAGTGCGCCCGGGTACTACGAGCAGTACTTC.

This clonotype was seen many times. With a much larger clone just one base away, this may be a read error. The chain is built from TRBV11-3 and TRBJ2-3; 12 nucleotides agree with TRBD2. Germline lookup yields CDR1 SGHNT and CDR2 YENEEA. The CDR3 runs 12 residues. The CDR3 spells CASSTAGTSGHF. CDR3 DNA: TGTGCCAGCAGCACCGCCGGGACTAGCGGGCATTTT.

About this clonotype itself: This clone may be a read error of a much larger clone one base away. The V gene is TRBV5-5, the J gene TRBJ2-7; D tentatively reads TRBD1 or TRBD2 (5 bases each). V was clipped by 5 bases and J by 1 base, with 13 bases between them. The length of the CDR3 is 14 residues. Germline CDR1 is SGHKS and CDR2 is YYEKEE (reference sequence). CDR3 region: CASRNRGASYEQYF. The CDR3 DNA reads as TGTGCCAGCAGGAATCGGGGCGCGTCCTACGAGCAGTACTTC. Filled out from reference TRBV5-5 and TRBJ2-7, the complete variable domain reads DAGVTQSPTHLIKTRGQQVTLRCSPISGHKSVSWYQQVLGQGPQFIFQYYEKEERGRGNFPDRFSARQFPNYSSELNVNALLLGDSALYLCASRNRGASYEQYFGPGTRLTVT.

V is TRBV5-6 and J is TRBJ1-2; D is ambiguous. CDR1 and CDR2 from the germline V gene are SGHDT and YYEEEE. The CDR3 has 12 amino acids. The V end lost 2 bases, the J end lost 1 base, and 3 bases lay between the germline ends. The CDR3 loop is CASSFSNYGYTF. Here the CDR3 DNA reads TGTGCCAGCAGCTTTAGTAACTATGGCTACACCTTC.

There are many counts of this clonotype. CDR3 protein: CASSLAGGGRNHEQYF. The CDR3 DNA follows: TGTGCCAGCAGCTTAGCTGGTGGCGGGAGGAATCACGAGCAGTACTTC. This chain links TRBV7-8 with TRBJ2-7; 8 nucleotides line up with TRBD2. V was clipped by 0 bases and J by 5 bases; unmatched bases: 9. Germline V gives CDR1 SGHVS, CDR2 FQNEAQ. The CDR3 is 16 residues long. The variable domain in full, completed from reference TRBV7-8 and TRBJ2-7, reads GAGVSQSPRYKVAKRGQDVALRCDPISGHVSLFWYQQALGQGPEFLTYFQNEAQLDKSGLPSDRFFAERPEGSVSTLKIQRTQQEDSAVYLCASSLAGGGRNHEQYFGPGTRLTVT.

Comment on this clonotype: An end of the junction differs from the germline gene, which may be a read error. V and J are TRBV5-1 and TRBJ1-6; D remains unclear. The germline gives CDR1 SGHRS, CDR2 YFSETQ. This CDR3 region has 16 residues. The CDR3 sequence is CACSLDRVESSSPLHF. The CDR3 DNA reads as TGCGCCTGCAGCTTGGATCGGGTCGAATCAAGTTCACCCCTCCACTTT.

This clonotype was recorded at least ten times. V usage is TRBV5-1 and J usage is TRBJ2-1; 10 bases line up with TRBD2. CDR3 length: 15 amino acids. V lost 4 bases and J lost 7; bases outside the gene matches: 8. Per germline, CDR1 SGHRS and CDR2 YFSETQ. CDR3: CASSVLAGDRNEQFF. CDR3 DNA sequence: TGCGCCAGCAGCGTTCTAGCGGGAGATCGGAATGAGCAGTTCTTC.

V is TRBV4-1 and J is TRBJ1-1, with D maybe TRBD1 (6 bases). The V gene lost 4 bases and the J gene lost 1 base, with 13 bases spanning the gap. The CDR3 has 15 residues. Germline V CDR1 and CDR2: MGHRA, YSYEKL. As DNA, the CDR3 is TGCGCCAGCAGCCGGGGACACGGGGCGAACACTGAAGCTTTCTTT. It specifies CASSRGHGANTEAFF.

The V gene is TRBV7-2, the J gene TRBJ1-2, with 7 nucleotides matching TRBD1. CDR1 and CDR2 from the germline V gene are SGHTA and FQGNSA. J gave up 3 bases and V 4 bases, and 11 bases lay outside the gene matches. The CDR3 covers 16 residues. The CDR3 here is CASSWQPGGRDYGYTF. CDR3 sequence (DNA): TGTGCCAGCAGCTGGCAACCAGGGGGAAGGGACTATGGCTACACCTTC.

In its sample, this clonotype was seen many times. The V gene is TRBV12-3 or TRBV12-4, the J gene TRBJ2-3; the D gene is possibly TRBD2 (5 bases). The CDR3 has 15 amino acids. The V and J ends lost 4 bases and 7 bases respectively, with 18 bases between them. For the CDR3, the DNA is TGTGCCAGCAGTTCGACGCTAAAACCTAGCAATACGCAGTATTTT. Translating it yields CASSSTLKPSNTQYF.